A single sample is the source of the 21 T cell receptor beta chains below, sequenced in a study of OX40 agonist ivuxolimab in advanced cancers. Profiled with immunoSEQ multiplex PCR; TCRdb holds only in-frame clones, not every one. The sample contains 30,000 to 40,000 clones, around nine tenths of which appear only once. The sequences come from CD4+ or CD8+ T cells sorted from blood, collected in a trial of the OX40 agonist ivuxolimab. These receptors were collected from an adult with an advanced solid tumor such as melanoma, head and neck, liver or kidney cancer.

V usage is TRBV19 and J usage is TRBJ1-2; unclear D gene. V lost 2 bases to trimming and J lost 7 bases, with 14 bases between them. Germline CDR1 and CDR2: LNHDA and SQIVND (reference sequence). The CDR3 extends over 14 amino acids. The CDR3 sequence is CASSILVGSLGYTF. The CDR3 nucleotides read TGTGCCAGTAGTATACTGGTTGGCAGTCTTGGCTACACCTTC.

The rearrangement links TRBV11-3 to TRBJ2-2; no reliable D call. The V gene's germline CDR1 is SGHNT and CDR2 YENEEA. V gave up 1 base and J gave up 5 bases, with 8 bases separating them. The CDR3 has 14 residues. The CDR3 region has the DNA TGTGCCAGCAGCTTAGTGGAGACTACCGGGGAGCTGTTTTTT. Protein: CASSLVETTGELFF.

The genes are TRBV9 and TRBJ2-7; 9 nucleotides agree with TRBD1. The CDR3 has 15 amino acids. CDR1 SGDLS and CDR2 YYNGEE come from the germline V gene. J was trimmed by 7 bases and V by 0 bases; bases with no gene match: 8. The DNA for the CDR3 is TGTGCCAGCAGCGTAGTGGACAGGGGTTTTGGGGAGCAGTACTTC. The encoded protein is CASSVVDRGFGEQYF.

The chain carries TRBV28 and TRBJ2-3; the D call may be TRBD1 or TRBD2 (7 bases each). The length of the CDR3 is 15 residues. Trimming removed 6 bases from V and 5 bases from J, with 18 bases in between. Germline V gene data show CDR1 as MDHEN and CDR2 as SYDVKM. The CDR3 DNA sequence: TGTGCCAGCAGCCCCGGGGAGGGGGCACGAGATACGCAGTATTTT. Encoded protein: CASSPGEGARDTQYF.

This clone showed up just a few times. The genes are TRBV27 and TRBJ1-1, with TRBD1 matching over 8 bases. The CDR3 spans 14 residues. Germline V lookup: CDR1 MNHEY, CDR2 SMNVEV (reference sequence). V shed 2 bases and J 5 bases; nucleotides not matched to a gene: 4. The CDR3 DNA is TGTGCCAGCAGTTTAGGACAGGGCGGGACTGAAGCTTTCTTT. Translated: CASSLGQGGTEAFF.

The gene calls are TRBV10-3 and TRBJ2-7; D is uncertain. Per the germline V gene, CDR1 is ENHRY and CDR2 is SYGVKD. Between the trimmed V and J ends, which lost 0 bases and 1 base, there was a span of 4 bases. The CDR3 loop spans 13 amino acids. The CDR3 here is CAISESGSYEQYF. CDR3 coding DNA: TGTGCCATCAGTGAGTCGGGTTCCTACGAGCAGTACTTC.

V usage is TRBV6-1 and J usage is TRBJ2-3, with a weak D call TRBD1 (6 bases). Trimming stripped 3 bases from V and 7 bases from J, with 11 bases between. CDR1 is MNHNS, CDR2 SASEGT, per germline. The CDR3 loop spans 13 amino acids. CDR3 sequence reads: CASSDRGPNTQYF. CDR3 nucleotides: TGTGCCAGCAGTGACAGGGGTCCGAATACGCAGTATTTT.

The chain has TRBV2 and TRBJ1-2; TRBD1 matches at 7 bases. The CDR3 is 14 residues long. Germline V gene data show CDR1 as SNHLY and CDR2 as FYNNEI. V was pared by 6 bases and J by 5 bases, with 9 bases of the junction left unmatched. In nucleotides, the CDR3 is TGTGCCAGCAGAAGGGACAGTCACTTTTATGGCTACACCTTC. Its translation: CASRRDSHFYGYTF.

This chain uses TRBV27 with TRBJ1-2, with TRBD1 matching 8 bases. Germline assignment: CDR1 MNHEY and CDR2 SMNVEV (reference sequence). The CDR3 loop spans 18 amino acids. Trimming took 2 bases from V and 4 from J; bases not matched to a gene: 15. CDR3 in DNA: TGTGCCAGCAGTTTACGACTCAGGCAGGGGGCGACGCCCTATGGCTACACCTTC. It specifies CASSLRLRQGATPYGYTF.

The count of this clone is one. CDR3 coding DNA: TGTGCCAGCAGCTTAGGTCAGAGCTATGGCTACACCTTC. This gives the protein CASSLGQSYGYTF. J is TRBJ1-2 and V is TRBV5-6; D gene unclear. Germline V gene sequence: CDR1 SGHDT, CDR2 YYEEEE. V was shortened by 2 bases and J by 4 bases, with 9 bases between the two germline ends. This CDR3 contains 13 residues.

The rearrangement joins TRBV19 to TRBJ1-4; no definite D call. Germline-derived CDR1 and CDR2 are LNHDA and SQIVND (reference sequence). This CDR3 contains 12 residues. Between the trimmed V and J ends, which lost 5 bases and 8 bases, there was a span of 9 bases. The CDR3 loop reads CASSLGGEKLFF. The CDR3 DNA is TGTGCCAGTAGTTTGGGCGGGGAAAAACTGTTTTTT. The variable domain in full, completed from reference TRBV19 and TRBJ1-4, reads DGGITQSPKYLFRKEGQNVTLSCEQNLNHDAMYWYRQDPGQGLRLIYYSQIVNDFQKGDIAEGYSVSREKKESFPLTVTSAQKNPTAFYLCASSLGGEKLFFGSGTQLSVL.

The V call is TRBV6-1, the J call TRBJ2-7; 8 positions match TRBD1. The CDR3 is 14 amino acids. V trimming: 6 bases; J trimming: 3 bases; junction bases outside the gene matches: 7. The germline V gene encodes CDR1 MNHNS and CDR2 SASEGT. The CDR3 DNA reads TGTGCCAGCAGCCCATCCGGGACAGGCTACGAGCAGTACTTC. Amino acid sequence: CASSPSGTGYEQYF.

The CDR3 DNA follows: TGCAGCGTTGAGTGGGGGCGGGCAGATACGCAGTATTTT. It encodes CSVEWGRADTQYF. The genes are TRBV29-1 and TRBJ2-3; D is perhaps TRBD1 (6 bases). This CDR3 has 13 residues. The germline V gene encodes CDR1 SQVTM and CDR2 ANQGSEA. V lost 3 bases and J lost 4, with 11 bases in between.

This clone was counted once. The gene calls are TRBV27 and TRBJ2-7; weak D call: TRBD1 (6 bases). This CDR3 comprises 13 residues. Trimming removed 4 bases at V and 4 bases at J, with 11 bases between. Germline V gene data show CDR1 as MNHEY and CDR2 as SMNVEV (reference sequence). CDR3 DNA sequence: TGTGCCAGCAGTTGGGGGCGAGATTACGAGCAGTACTTC. Translated, it gives CASSWGRDYEQYF.

The chain employs TRBV27 and TRBJ2-5; 14 bases match TRBD2. CDR3 length: 17 amino acids. After removal of 8 bases from V and 5 bases from J, the junction contained 13 bases not matched to a gene. Germline CDR1 reads MNHEY; CDR2 reads SMNVEV (reference sequence). The CDR3 coding sequence is TGTGCCAGCTTCTCCTCGGGACTAGCGGGAGAGGGGGAGACCCAGTACTTC. It yields the protein CASFSSGLAGEGETQYF.

This rearrangement joins TRBV15 to TRBJ2-7; no clear D gene. Germline CDR1 LNHNV, CDR2 YYDKDF (reference sequence). Trimming removed 2 bases at V and 0 bases at J, with 8 bases between. The CDR3 has 14 residues. The CDR3 spells CATSRPSDSYEQYF. The CDR3 nucleotides read TGTGCCACCAGCAGACCTTCTGACTCCTACGAGCAGTACTTC.

The chain couples TRBV15 to TRBJ1-4; D remains ambiguous. Germline V gene lookup returns CDR1 LNHNV and CDR2 YYDKDF (reference sequence). This CDR3 is 13 amino acids long. The V end was cut by 3 bases, the J end by 7 bases, with 9 bases between. The CDR3 coding sequence is TGTGCCACCAGCAGCAAAGGAGGTGAAAAACTGTTTTTT. This translates into CATSSKGGEKLFF.

The rearrangement links TRBV19 to TRBJ2-7; a possible D gene is TRBD2 (5 bases). Germline lookup yields CDR1 LNHDA and CDR2 SQIVND (reference sequence). The V and J ends lost 1 base and 7 bases respectively, with 17 bases between them. The CDR3 is 15 amino acids. CDR3 sequence (DNA): TGTGCCAGTAGTATAGCCGCCACGGGGTTTGGAGAGCAGTACTTC. This encodes CASSIAATGFGEQYF.

The chain joins TRBV27 to TRBJ2-2; D gene uncertain. The germline V gene has CDR1 MNHEY and CDR2 SMNVEV (reference sequence). The CDR3 is 12 amino acids. The ends were cut back, 4 bases at V and 8 bases at J, with 8 bases in the middle. CDR3 loop: CASSSPPGELFF. CDR3 sequence (DNA): TGTGCCAGCAGTTCCCCCCCTGGGGAGCTGTTTTTT.

The CDR3 reads CASGTGDSYNSPLHF. CDR3 bases: TGTGCCAGCGGGACAGGGGATTCCTATAATTCACCCCTCCACTTT. This chain links TRBV19 with TRBJ1-6, with 10 bases that match TRBD1. V shed 9 bases and J 1 base; nucleotides not matched to a gene: 3. Germline-derived CDR1 and CDR2 are LNHDA and SQIVND (reference sequence). CDR3 size: 15 residues.

The chain carries TRBV27 and TRBJ1-6; no firm D call. V shed 3 bases and J shed 10 bases, with 7 bases lying between them. The CDR3 is 12 residues long. Per germline, CDR1 MNHEY and CDR2 SMNVEV (reference sequence). The CDR3 nucleotides are TGTGCCAGCAGTTTTGGCTCCTCACCCCTCCACTTT. This sequence encodes CASSFGSSPLHF.